This is a list of T cell receptor beta chains from one sample in a study of blood T cell repertoires in COVID-19. Sequenced by immunoSEQ multiplex PCR; TCRdb stores in-frame clones only, minus some. This sample yields 150,000 or so clones, of which 75% to 90% are seen a single time; about an eighth belongs to the top ten. Sequenced: peripheral blood. These receptors originate from a man aged 18 to 29 with COVID-19, enrolled during active disease. Both conserved end residues are part of each CDR3. Each record gives: D gene, J gene, clone size, V gene, CDR3 DNA, CDR3 protein. D genes are given only for firm matches. Size tells how often a clone was seen (once, few, many) or the class of an expanded clone, and some rows leave it out.

d_call: TRBD2
j_call: TRBJ2-1
clone_size: -
v_call: TRBV24-1
cdr3_nt: TGTGCCACCAGGGAGACTAGCGCTGGTGAGCAGTTCTTC
cdr3_aa: CATRETSAGEQFF

d_call: -
j_call: TRBJ2-2
clone_size: -
v_call: TRBV11-2
cdr3_nt: TGTGCCAGCAGCTTCGGACAGAACACCGGGGAGCTGTTTTTT
cdr3_aa: CASSFGQNTGELFF

d_call: -
j_call: TRBJ2-2
clone_size: once
v_call: TRBV7-2
cdr3_nt: TGTGCCAGCAGCTTAGGAGGGACCGGGGAGCTGTTTTTT
cdr3_aa: CASSLGGTGELFF

d_call: -
j_call: TRBJ2-7
clone_size: -
v_call: TRBV9
cdr3_nt: TGTGCCAGCAGCGTAGCTCGGGATTCCTCCTACGAGCAGTACTTC
cdr3_aa: CASSVARDSSYEQYF

d_call: -
j_call: TRBJ2-2
clone_size: -
v_call: TRBV5-4
cdr3_nt: TGTGCCAGCAGCTTCTCAGGGACCGGGGAGCTGTTTTTT
cdr3_aa: CASSFSGTGELFF

d_call: TRBD1
j_call: TRBJ2-7
clone_size: once
v_call: TRBV4-1
cdr3_nt: TGCGCCAGCAGCCAAGTTGGGACAGAAGACTACGAGCAGTACTTC
cdr3_aa: CASSQVGTEDYEQYF

d_call: -
j_call: TRBJ2-7
clone_size: -
v_call: TRBV5-1
cdr3_nt: TGCGCCAGCAGCTTCGGGGTAGCCTACGAGCAGTACTTC
cdr3_aa: CASSFGVAYEQYF

d_call: TRBD2
j_call: TRBJ2-3
clone_size: -
v_call: TRBV13
cdr3_nt: TGTGCCAGCAGCTTTACTCTCCTTCTGCGGGAGGGCCGCCCAGATACGCAGTATTTT
cdr3_aa: CASSFTLLLREGRPDTQYF

d_call: TRBD1
j_call: TRBJ2-7
clone_size: -
v_call: TRBV24-1
cdr3_nt: TGTGCCACCAGACAGGGGGTTGGCGAGCAGTACTTC
cdr3_aa: CATRQGVGEQYF

d_call: -
j_call: TRBJ2-7
clone_size: -
v_call: TRBV28
cdr3_nt: TGTGCCAGCAGTTCCAATACAGGGCTCCAAAACTACGAGCAGTACTTC
cdr3_aa: CASSSNTGLQNYEQYF

d_call: -
j_call: TRBJ1-1
clone_size: -
v_call: TRBV5-4
cdr3_nt: TGTGCCAGCAGCCCCATTAGCGGAATTTCTGAAGCTTTCTTT
cdr3_aa: CASSPISGISEAFF

d_call: TRBD1
j_call: TRBJ2-1
clone_size: -
v_call: TRBV24-1
cdr3_nt: TGTGCCACCAGTGATTCAGGGGGCTCCTACAATGAGCAGTTCTTC
cdr3_aa: CATSDSGGSYNEQFF

d_call: -
j_call: TRBJ2-6
clone_size: once
v_call: TRBV3-1/TRBV3-2
cdr3_nt: TGTGCCAGCAGCCCGGACAAGGTCTGGGCTGGGGCCAACGTCCTGACTTTC
cdr3_aa: CASSPDKVWAGANVLTF

d_call: -
j_call: TRBJ2-7
clone_size: -
v_call: TRBV30
cdr3_nt: TGTGCCTGGGGACCGCGCTACGAGCAGTACTTC
cdr3_aa: CAWGPRYEQYF

d_call: -
j_call: TRBJ2-7
clone_size: -
v_call: TRBV20-1
cdr3_nt: TGCAGTGCTAGTAAAGCTTACCGCTCCTACGAGCAGTACTTC
cdr3_aa: CSASKAYRSYEQYF

d_call: TRBD1
j_call: TRBJ2-1
clone_size: -
v_call: TRBV5-6
cdr3_nt: TGTGCCAGCAGCTTTCCGAACACCGGGACAGGGGGTTACAATGAGCAGTTCTTC
cdr3_aa: CASSFPNTGTGGYNEQFF

d_call: TRBD1
j_call: TRBJ1-4
clone_size: once
v_call: TRBV5-6
cdr3_nt: TGTGCCAGCAGCTCCGGGACAGGGTATCAAAAACTGTTTTTT
cdr3_aa: CASSSGTGYQKLFF

d_call: -
j_call: TRBJ1-3
clone_size: -
v_call: TRBV30
cdr3_nt: TGTGCCTGGAGTGTAGGGGACTCTGGAAACACCATATATTTT
cdr3_aa: CAWSVGDSGNTIYF

d_call: TRBD1
j_call: TRBJ1-6
clone_size: -
v_call: TRBV28
cdr3_nt: TGTGCCAGCAGGGGGGGACAGGGGGCTTCACCCCTCCACTTT
cdr3_aa: CASRGGQGASPLHF

d_call: -
j_call: TRBJ2-3
clone_size: -
v_call: TRBV7-2
cdr3_nt: TGTGCCAGCAGCTTAGGGTGGGCAGGGACAGATACGCAGTATTTT
cdr3_aa: CASSLGWAGTDTQYF

d_call: -
j_call: TRBJ2-1
clone_size: -
v_call: TRBV5-4
cdr3_nt: TGTGCCAGCAGCCCAGGATTCAGCTCCTACAATGAGCAGTTCTTC
cdr3_aa: CASSPGFSSYNEQFF

d_call: TRBD2
j_call: TRBJ2-7
clone_size: -
v_call: TRBV28
cdr3_nt: TGTGCCAGCAGCCAAGGCGCGGGAGTGATATCCTACGAGCAGTACTTC
cdr3_aa: CASSQGAGVISYEQYF

d_call: TRBD1
j_call: TRBJ1-2
clone_size: -
v_call: TRBV15
cdr3_nt: TGTGCCACCAGCAGACGTACAGGGGGCGCCGGGGGCTACACCTTC
cdr3_aa: CATSRRTGGAGGYTF

d_call: TRBD2
j_call: TRBJ2-3
clone_size: -
v_call: TRBV9
cdr3_nt: TGTGCCAGCAGCGTAAGGGGACTAGCGGGAGAGAGGGATACGCAGTATTTT
cdr3_aa: CASSVRGLAGERDTQYF

d_call: -
j_call: TRBJ2-2
clone_size: -
v_call: TRBV9
cdr3_nt: TGTGCCAGCAGCGCCCACAGGGCGGGCGGGGAGCTGTTTTTT
cdr3_aa: CASSAHRAGGELFF

d_call: -
j_call: TRBJ2-1
clone_size: -
v_call: TRBV28
cdr3_nt: TGTGCCAGCAGCCCGATTTACAGGCCCTCGGGCAATGAGCAGTTCTTC
cdr3_aa: CASSPIYRPSGNEQFF

d_call: -
j_call: TRBJ1-1
clone_size: -
v_call: TRBV4-2
cdr3_nt: TGTGCCAGCAGCTACGATCCTCGGGGTGTGCACACTGAAGCTTTCTTT
cdr3_aa: CASSYDPRGVHTEAFF

d_call: -
j_call: TRBJ2-5
clone_size: -
v_call: TRBV4-3
cdr3_nt: TGCGCCAGCAGCCAAGATACTTCTAGGGAGACCCAGTACTTC
cdr3_aa: CASSQDTSRETQYF

d_call: -
j_call: TRBJ2-5
clone_size: -
v_call: TRBV7-6
cdr3_nt: TGTGCCAGCAGCTTAGTCGGGACCCAGTACTTC
cdr3_aa: CASSLVGTQYF

d_call: -
j_call: TRBJ1-1
clone_size: -
v_call: TRBV11-3
cdr3_nt: TGTGCCAGCAGCTTAAACGGGATGAACACTGAAGCTTTCTTT
cdr3_aa: CASSLNGMNTEAFF

d_call: -
j_call: TRBJ1-3
clone_size: -
v_call: TRBV7-9
cdr3_nt: TGTGCCAGCAGCTTAGAACGCGAGGTCAACTCTGGAAACACCATATATTTT
cdr3_aa: CASSLEREVNSGNTIYF

d_call: -
j_call: TRBJ1-2
clone_size: -
v_call: TRBV28
cdr3_nt: TGTAAAGCGGAAGGGGGGGGCGACTATGGCTACACCTTC
cdr3_aa: CKAEGGGDYGYTF

d_call: TRBD2
j_call: TRBJ2-1
clone_size: -
v_call: TRBV19
cdr3_nt: TGTGCCAGTAGTATAGATCTCCCGCGGAGCGGGAGGGCCAGGGAGCAGTTCTTC
cdr3_aa: CASSIDLPRSGRAREQFF

d_call: -
j_call: TRBJ1-4
clone_size: -
v_call: TRBV3-1/TRBV3-2
cdr3_nt: TGTGCCAGCAGCCAAGTCTTGGCGGGAAAACTGTTTTTT
cdr3_aa: CASSQVLAGKLFF

d_call: TRBD1
j_call: TRBJ1-5
clone_size: -
v_call: TRBV4-1
cdr3_nt: TGCGCCAGCAGCCACGGACAGGGCAATCAGCCCCAGCATTTT
cdr3_aa: CASSHGQGNQPQHF

d_call: -
j_call: TRBJ2-1
clone_size: -
v_call: TRBV25-1
cdr3_nt: TGTGCCAGCAGTGAAAGGTCGGGGGTGCCTCGGTACAATGAGCAGTTCTTC
cdr3_aa: CASSERSGVPRYNEQFF

d_call: -
j_call: TRBJ1-2
clone_size: -
v_call: TRBV5-4
cdr3_nt: TGTGCCAGCAGCTTGGGTTCTGGAGGGACGTATGGCTACACCTTC
cdr3_aa: CASSLGSGGTYGYTF

d_call: -
j_call: TRBJ1-1
clone_size: -
v_call: TRBV5-4
cdr3_nt: TGTGCCAGCAGCCGACTCAACGCAGATGAAGCTTTCTTT
cdr3_aa: CASSRLNADEAFF

d_call: TRBD1
j_call: TRBJ2-7
clone_size: once
v_call: TRBV5-1
cdr3_nt: TGCGCCAGCAGCTTGGCGGGACAGGGGTACGAGCAGTACTTC
cdr3_aa: CASSLAGQGYEQYF

d_call: TRBD2
j_call: TRBJ2-7
clone_size: -
v_call: TRBV27
cdr3_nt: TGTGCCAGCAGTCGTCCGGGACTAGACAGCGAGCAGTACTTC
cdr3_aa: CASSRPGLDSEQYF

d_call: -
j_call: TRBJ2-3
clone_size: -
v_call: TRBV7-2
cdr3_nt: TGTGCCAGCAGCTTACGGGGTATGGGCACAGATACGCAGTATTTT
cdr3_aa: CASSLRGMGTDTQYF